This T cell receptor (beta chain) comes out of a study of CD8+ T cells in alopecia areata. Extraction and reverse transcription of RNA yielded cDNA as the sequencing template. The assay was immunoSEQ multiplex PCR, and TCRdb's table has in-frame clones only and misses some. In the table there are more than 90,000 clones, 50% to 75% of which are singletons. As to treatment: oral pan-JAK inhibitor, 5-10 mg twice daily. The sequences come from CD8+ T cells sorted from blood, collected at week 4, from a patient treated with tofacitinib. The sequence was obtained from a human donor with alopecia areata.

CDR3 amino acids: CASSYPGGRDTQYF. The CDR3 bases are TGTGCCAGCAGTTACCCAGGGGGCAGAGATACGCAGTATTTT. The genes are TRBV27 and TRBJ2-3, with TRBD1 identical over 8 bases. This CDR3 comprises 14 residues. The germline V gene encodes CDR1 MNHEY and CDR2 SMNVEV (reference sequence). Germline trimming cut 4 bases from V and 5 bases from J; bases unmatched to any gene: 5.